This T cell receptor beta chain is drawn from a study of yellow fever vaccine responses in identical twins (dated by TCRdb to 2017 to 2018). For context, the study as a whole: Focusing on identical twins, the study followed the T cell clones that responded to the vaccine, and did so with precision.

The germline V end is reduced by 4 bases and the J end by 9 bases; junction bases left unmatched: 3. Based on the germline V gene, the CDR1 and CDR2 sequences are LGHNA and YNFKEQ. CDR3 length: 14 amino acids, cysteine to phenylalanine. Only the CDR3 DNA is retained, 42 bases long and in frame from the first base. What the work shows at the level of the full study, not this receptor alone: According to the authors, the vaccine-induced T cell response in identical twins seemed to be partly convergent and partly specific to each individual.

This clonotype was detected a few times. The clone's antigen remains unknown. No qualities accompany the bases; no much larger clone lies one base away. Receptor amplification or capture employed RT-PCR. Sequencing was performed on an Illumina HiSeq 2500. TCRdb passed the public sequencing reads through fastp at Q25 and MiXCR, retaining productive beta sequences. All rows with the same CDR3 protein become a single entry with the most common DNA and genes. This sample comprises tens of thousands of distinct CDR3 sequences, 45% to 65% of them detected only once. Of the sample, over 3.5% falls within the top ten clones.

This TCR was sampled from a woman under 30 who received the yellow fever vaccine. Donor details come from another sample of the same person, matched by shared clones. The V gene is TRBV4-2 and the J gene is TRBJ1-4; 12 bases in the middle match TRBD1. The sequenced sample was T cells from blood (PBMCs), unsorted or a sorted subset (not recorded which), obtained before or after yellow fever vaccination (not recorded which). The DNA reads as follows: TGTGCCAGCAGCCCCGGGACAGGGGGCCAAAAACTGTTTTTT. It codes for CASSPGTGGQKLFF.